The present T cell receptor beta chain was sequenced within a study of blood T cell repertoires in COVID-19. Study summary: PBMCs, B-cell-depleted T cells, or T cells provided the cDNA or gDNA that made up the material.

To note about this clone: The junction does not match germline at one end; this may be a read error.

Libraries were prepared by immunoSEQ multiplex PCR; TCRdb keeps only in-frame clonotypes and omits some of them. The sample records 350,000 or so clones, approximately 86% being singletons. This CDR3 is 12 amino acids long. From germline, CDR1 is SGHNT and CDR2 YYREEE (reference sequence). The chain combines TRBV5-4 with TRBJ2-7; possibly TRBD1 for D (6 bases). The material sequenced was PBMCs or T cells enriched from blood (not recorded which). This sequence originates from a woman between 40 and 55 years old with acute COVID-19. The CDR3: CASSWDTTPPTF. CDR3 DNA: TGTGCCAGCAGCTGGGACACCACCCCCCCCACTTTC.